This T cell receptor beta chain was sequenced in a study of blood T cells in healthy people across ages. Primers used in a second PCR of about 7 to 12 cycles were a sample-barcoded 5' primer and a J-beta primer mix. MiXCR was run by TCRdb on the 5' RACE reads, yielding one entry per CDR3 protein. The sample yields roughly 830,000 distinct CDR3 sequences, 60% to 80% seen once. The CDR3 runs to 17 residues. Trimming shortened V by 3 bases and J by 3 bases, and 21 bases separated the two germline ends. CDR1 and CDR2 (germline): GTSNPN, SVGIG (reference sequence). The chain carries TRBV30 and TRBJ2-4; weak D call: TRBD1 (5 bases). The sequence came from a man younger than 45 in good health. Sequencing input: blood. The CDR3 here is CAWSITRTPVFKNIQYF. As DNA, the CDR3 is TGTGCCTGGAGCATTACGAGGACACCGGTTTTCAAAAACATTCAGTACTTC. The full variable domain, with the rest looked up from reference TRBV30 and TRBJ2-4, is SQTIHQWPATLVQPVGSPLSLECTVEGTSNPNLYWYRQAAGRGLQLLFYSVGIGQISSEVPQNLSASRPQDRQFILSSKKLLLSDSGFYLCAWSITRTPVFKNIQYFGAGTRLSVL.